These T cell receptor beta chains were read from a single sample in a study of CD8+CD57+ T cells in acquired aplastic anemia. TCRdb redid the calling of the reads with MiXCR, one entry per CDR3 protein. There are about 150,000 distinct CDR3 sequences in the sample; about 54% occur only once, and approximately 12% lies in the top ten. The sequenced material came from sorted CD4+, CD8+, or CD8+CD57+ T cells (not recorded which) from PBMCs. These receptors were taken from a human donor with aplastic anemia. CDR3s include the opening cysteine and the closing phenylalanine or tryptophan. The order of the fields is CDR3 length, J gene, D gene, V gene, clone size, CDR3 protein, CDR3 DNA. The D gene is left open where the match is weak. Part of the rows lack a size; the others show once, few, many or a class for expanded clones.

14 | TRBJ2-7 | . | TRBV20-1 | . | CSARDAQSSYEQYF | TGCAGTGCTAGAGATGCCCAGAGCTCCTACGAGCAGTACTTC
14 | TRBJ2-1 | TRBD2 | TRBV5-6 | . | CASSSSGGGHEQFF | TGTGCCAGCAGCTCTAGCGGGGGGGGTCATGAGCAGTTCTTC
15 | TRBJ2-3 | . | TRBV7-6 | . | CASGSPNGGTDAQYF | TGTGCCAGCGGTTCACCCAACGGGGGCACAGATGCGCAGTATTTT
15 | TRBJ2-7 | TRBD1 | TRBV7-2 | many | CASSRGLDRSYEQYF | TGTGCCAGCAGCCGAGGTCTGGACAGGTCCTACGAGCAGTACTTC
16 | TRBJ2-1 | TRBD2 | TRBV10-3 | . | CAISPTSGNSYNEQFF | TGTGCCATCAGCCCGACTAGCGGGAACTCCTACAATGAGCAGTTCTTC
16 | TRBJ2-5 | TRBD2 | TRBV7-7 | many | CASSPQAGGPGETQYF | TGTGCTAGCAGCCCCCAAGCGGGGGGGCCCGGAGAGACCCAGTACTTC
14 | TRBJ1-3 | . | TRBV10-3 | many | CAIRGRDNGNTIYF | TGTGCCATCAGAGGCCGGGACAATGGAAACACCATATATTTT
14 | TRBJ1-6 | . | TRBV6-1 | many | CASSEEALNSPLHF | TGTGCCAGCAGTGAGGAGGCGTTGAATTCACCCCTCCACTTT
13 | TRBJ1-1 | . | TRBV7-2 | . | CASSPSTGRQAFF | TGTGCCAGCAGCCCCTCGACAGGACGGCAAGCTTTCTTT
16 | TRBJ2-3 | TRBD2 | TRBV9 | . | CASSVSGGSSTDTQYF | TGTGCCAGCAGCGTAAGTGGCGGGAGTAGCACAGATACGCAGTATTTT
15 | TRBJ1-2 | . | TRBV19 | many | CASSPGRGSSYGYTF | TGTGCCAGTAGCCCCGGGCGGGGGTCCTCTTATGGCTACACCTTC
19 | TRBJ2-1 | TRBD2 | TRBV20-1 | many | CSARDFGGEKRSSYNEQFF | TGCAGTGCTAGAGATTTTGGGGGGGAAAAGCGGAGCTCCTACAATGAGCAGTTCTTC
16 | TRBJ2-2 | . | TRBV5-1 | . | CASSFPLGQNTGELFF | TGCGCCAGCAGCTTCCCCCTCGGACAAAACACCGGGGAGCTGTTTTTT
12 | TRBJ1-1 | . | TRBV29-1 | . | CSAGRQGTEAFF | TGCAGCGCCGGTCGGCAGGGCACTGAAGCTTTCTTT
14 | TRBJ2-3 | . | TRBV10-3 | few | CAISVEGLTDTQYF | TGTGCCATCAGTGTGGAGGGGCTTACAGATACGCAGTATTTT
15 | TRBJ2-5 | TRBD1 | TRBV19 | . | CASSIKTGGEETQYF | TGTGCCAGTAGTATCAAGACAGGGGGCGAAGAGACCCAGTACTTC
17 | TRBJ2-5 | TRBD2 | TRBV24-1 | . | CATSENDQRELRETQYF | TGTGCCACCAGTGAAAACGACCAGCGGGAGTTACGGGAGACCCAGTACTTC
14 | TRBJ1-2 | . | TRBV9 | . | CASSFLDSVYGYTF | TGTGCCAGCAGCTTCCTCGACAGCGTTTATGGCTACACCTTC
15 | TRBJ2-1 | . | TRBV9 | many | CASSVEDSSYNEQFF | TGTGCCAGCAGCGTAGAGGACAGCTCCTACAATGAGCAGTTCTTC
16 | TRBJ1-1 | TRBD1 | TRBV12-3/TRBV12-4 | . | CASSSPPDRENTEAFF | TGTGCCAGCAGTTCACCTCCGGACAGGGAGAACACTGAAGCTTTCTTT
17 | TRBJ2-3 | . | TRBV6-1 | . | CASSEASAESSTDTQYF | TGTGCCAGCAGTGAAGCGTCGGCGGAGTCTAGCACAGATACGCAGTATTTT
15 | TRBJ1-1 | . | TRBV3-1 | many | CASSQDPRESTEAFF | TGTGCCAGCAGCCAAGATCCTAGGGAGAGCACTGAAGCTTTCTTT
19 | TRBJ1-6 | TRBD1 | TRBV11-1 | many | CASSGHRGVGGSYNSPLHF | TGTGCCAGCAGCGGCCACAGGGGAGTAGGGGGGTCCTATAATTCACCCCTCCACTTT
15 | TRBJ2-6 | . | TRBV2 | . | CASRELRAGANVLTF | TGTGCCAGCAGGGAGCTACGCGCCGGGGCCAACGTCCTGACTTTC
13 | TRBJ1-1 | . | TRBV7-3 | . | CASSPSRGTEAFF | TGTGCCAGCAGCCCTAGTCGGGGCACTGAAGCTTTCTTT
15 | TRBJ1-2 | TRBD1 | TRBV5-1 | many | CASNPTTGAPSGYTF | TGCGCCAGCAACCCTACCACAGGGGCTCCCTCTGGCTACACCTTC
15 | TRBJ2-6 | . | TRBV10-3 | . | CAISQGRPGANVLTF | TGTGCCATCAGCCAGGGGCGGCCTGGGGCCAACGTCCTGACTTTC
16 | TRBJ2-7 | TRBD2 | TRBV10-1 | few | CASSPGTSGRGYEQYF | TGCGCCAGCAGCCCCGGGACTAGCGGGCGCGGATACGAGCAGTACTTC
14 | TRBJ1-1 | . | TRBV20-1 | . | CSAGNPGGNTEAFF | TGCAGTGCTGGCAATCCGGGTGGGAACACTGAAGCTTTCTTT
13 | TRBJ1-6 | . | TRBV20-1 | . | CSAIGENNSPLHF | TGCAGTGCTATTGGAGAGAATAATTCACCCCTCCACTTT
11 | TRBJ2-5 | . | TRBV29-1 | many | CSGWYQETQYF | TGCAGCGGATGGTACCAAGAGACCCAGTACTTC
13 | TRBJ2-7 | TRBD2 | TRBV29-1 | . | CSVGSGRSYEQYF | TGCAGCGTTGGCAGCGGGAGATCCTACGAGCAGTACTTC
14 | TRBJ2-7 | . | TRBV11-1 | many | CASSLLQVNYEQYF | TGTGCCAGCAGCTTATTACAGGTTAACTACGAGCAGTACTTC
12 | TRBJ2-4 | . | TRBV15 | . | CATSRDVGFQYF | TGTGCCACCAGCAGAGATGTGGGGTTTCAGTACTTC
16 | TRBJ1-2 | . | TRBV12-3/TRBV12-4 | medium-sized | CASSPSRAGRIYGYTF | TGTGCCAGCAGTCCCTCCAGGGCAGGGCGGATCTATGGCTACACCTTC
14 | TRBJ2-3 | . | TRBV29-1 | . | CSVDQGFGTDTQYF | TGCAGCGTTGACCAGGGGTTCGGCACAGATACGCAGTATTTT
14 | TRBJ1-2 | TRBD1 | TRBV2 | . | CASNPGQGNYGYTF | TGTGCCAGCAATCCGGGACAGGGGAACTATGGCTACACCTTC
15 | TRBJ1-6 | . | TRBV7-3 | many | CASSLVGSYNSPLHF | TGTGCCAGCAGCTTGGTGGGCAGCTATAATTCACCCCTCCACTTT
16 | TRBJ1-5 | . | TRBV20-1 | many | CSAVPLPRDPNQPQHF | TGCAGTGCCGTCCCCCTGCCCCGGGATCCCAATCAGCCCCAGCATTTT
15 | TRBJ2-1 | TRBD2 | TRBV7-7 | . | CASSSGLAGGSEQFF | TGTGCTAGCAGCTCGGGACTAGCGGGAGGGTCTGAGCAGTTCTTC
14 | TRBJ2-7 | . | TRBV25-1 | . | CASDSVDGSYEQYF | TGTGCCAGCGATAGCGTGGACGGCTCCTACGAGCAGTACTTC
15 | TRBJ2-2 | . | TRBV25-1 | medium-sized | CASSELFQGTGELFF | TGTGCCAGCAGTGAATTATTTCAGGGAACCGGGGAGCTGTTTTTT
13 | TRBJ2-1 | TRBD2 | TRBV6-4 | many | CASSAGGHNEQFF | TGTGCCAGCAGTGCGGGGGGGCACAATGAGCAGTTCTTC
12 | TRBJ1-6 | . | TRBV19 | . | CAPESIHSPLHF | TGTGCCCCAGAGAGCATTCATTCACCCCTCCACTTT
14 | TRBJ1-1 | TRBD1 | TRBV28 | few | CASSQQGTVTEAFF | TGTGCCAGCAGTCAGCAAGGGACAGTCACTGAAGCTTTCTTT
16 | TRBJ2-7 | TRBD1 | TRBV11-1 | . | CASSPWTGGIRYEQYF | TGTGCCAGCAGCCCTTGGACAGGGGGCATACGATACGAGCAGTACTTC
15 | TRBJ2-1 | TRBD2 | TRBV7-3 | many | CASSLTSGGVPEQFF | TGTGCCAGCAGCCTGACTAGCGGGGGGGTGCCTGAGCAGTTCTTC